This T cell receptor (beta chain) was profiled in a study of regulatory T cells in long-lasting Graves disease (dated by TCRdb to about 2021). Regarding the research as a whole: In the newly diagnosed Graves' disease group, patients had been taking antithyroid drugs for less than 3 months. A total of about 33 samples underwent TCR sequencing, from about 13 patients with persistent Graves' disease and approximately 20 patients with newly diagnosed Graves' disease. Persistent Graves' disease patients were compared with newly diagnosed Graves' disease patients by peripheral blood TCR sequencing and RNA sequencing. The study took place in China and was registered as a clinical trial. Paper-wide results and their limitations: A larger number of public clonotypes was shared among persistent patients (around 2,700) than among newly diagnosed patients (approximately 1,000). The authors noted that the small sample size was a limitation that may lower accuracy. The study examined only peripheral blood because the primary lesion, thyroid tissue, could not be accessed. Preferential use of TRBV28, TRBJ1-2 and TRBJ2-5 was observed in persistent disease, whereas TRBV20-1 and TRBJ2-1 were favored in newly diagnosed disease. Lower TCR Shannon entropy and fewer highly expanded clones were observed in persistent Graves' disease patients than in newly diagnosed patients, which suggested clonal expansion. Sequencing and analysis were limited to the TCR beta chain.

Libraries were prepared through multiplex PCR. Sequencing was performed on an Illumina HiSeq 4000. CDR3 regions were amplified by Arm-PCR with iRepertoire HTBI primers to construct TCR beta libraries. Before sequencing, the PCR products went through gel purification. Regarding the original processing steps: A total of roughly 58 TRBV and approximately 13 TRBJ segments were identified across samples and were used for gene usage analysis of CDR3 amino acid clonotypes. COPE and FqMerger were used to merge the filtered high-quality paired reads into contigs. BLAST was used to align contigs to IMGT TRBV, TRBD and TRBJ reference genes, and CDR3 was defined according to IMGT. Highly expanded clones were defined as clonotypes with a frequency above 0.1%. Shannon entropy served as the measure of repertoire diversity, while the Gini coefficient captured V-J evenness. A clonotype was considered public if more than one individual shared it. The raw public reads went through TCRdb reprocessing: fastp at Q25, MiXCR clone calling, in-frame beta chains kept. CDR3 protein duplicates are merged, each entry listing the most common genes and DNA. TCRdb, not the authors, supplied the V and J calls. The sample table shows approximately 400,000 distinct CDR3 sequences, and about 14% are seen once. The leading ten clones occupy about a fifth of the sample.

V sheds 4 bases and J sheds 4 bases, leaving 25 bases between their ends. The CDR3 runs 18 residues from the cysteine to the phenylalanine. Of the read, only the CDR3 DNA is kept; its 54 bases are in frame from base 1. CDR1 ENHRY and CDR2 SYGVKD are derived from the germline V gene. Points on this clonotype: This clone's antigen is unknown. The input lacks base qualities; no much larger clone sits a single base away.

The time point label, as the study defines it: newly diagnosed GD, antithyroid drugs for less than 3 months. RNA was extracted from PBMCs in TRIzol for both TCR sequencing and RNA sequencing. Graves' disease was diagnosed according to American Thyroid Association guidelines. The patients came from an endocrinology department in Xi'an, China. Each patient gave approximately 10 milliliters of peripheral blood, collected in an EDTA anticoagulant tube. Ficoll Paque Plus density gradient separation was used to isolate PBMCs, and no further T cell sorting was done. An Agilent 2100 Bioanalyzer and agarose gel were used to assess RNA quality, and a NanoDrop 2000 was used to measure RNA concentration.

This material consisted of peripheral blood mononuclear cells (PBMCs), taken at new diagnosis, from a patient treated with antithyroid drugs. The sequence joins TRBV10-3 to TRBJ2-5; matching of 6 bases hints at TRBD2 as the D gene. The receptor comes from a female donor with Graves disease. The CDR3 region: CAISAPETSGLGVETQYF. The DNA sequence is TGTGCCATCAGTGCCCCCGAGACCAGCGGGCTAGGTGTAGAGACCCAGTACTTC.